The 24 T cell receptor beta chains presented below share a single source sample, sequenced in a study of blood T cell repertoires in COVID-19. Assay used: immunoSEQ multiplex PCR; TCRdb lists only in-frame clones, some missing. The sample has roughly 350,000 clones, under 95% seen once. Sequenced input: PBMCs or T cells enriched from blood (not recorded which). These receptors came from a woman aged 25 to 39 who had recovered from COVID-19.

The chain is built from TRBV4-3 and TRBJ2-7; weak D call: TRBD1 (5 bases). Trimming took off 1 base at V and 1 base at J, with 11 bases between the two ends. The CDR3 consists of 15 residues. Germline assignment: CDR1 LGHNA and CDR2 YSLEER. The CDR3 DNA reads TGCGCCAGCAGCCAAGGGCTTGACAGTTCCTACGAGCAGTACTTC. Protein product: CASSQGLDSSYEQYF.

This clone was picked up one time. V and J are TRBV29-1 and TRBJ1-4, with D perhaps TRBD1 (5 bases). The CDR3 extends over 12 amino acids. Germline V gene sequence: CDR1 SQVTM, CDR2 ANQGSEA. Trimming shortened V by 3 bases and J by 10 bases, and 12 bases separated the two germline ends. CDR3 sequence reads: CSVDGRGGKLFF. The CDR3 DNA reads as TGCAGCGTTGACGGGAGGGGAGGAAAACTGTTTTTT.

This clone was counted a single time. The gene calls are TRBV5-8 and TRBJ1-3; TRBD1 matches at 7 bases. The CDR3 runs 14 residues. V trimming: 1 base; J trimming: 2 bases; junction bases outside the gene matches: 0. CDR1 and CDR2 (germline): SGHTS, YDEGEE. This CDR3 is CASSLQGAGNTIYF. For the CDR3, the DNA is TGTGCCAGCAGCTTGCAGGGGGCTGGAAACACCATATATTTT.

This chain connects TRBV11-3 to TRBJ2-7; 12 bases fit TRBD2. Germline CDR1 and CDR2: SGHNT and YENEEA. Trimming removed 5 bases from V and 5 bases from J; junction bases left unmatched: 10. The length of the CDR3 is 16 residues. The DNA for the CDR3 is TGTGCCAGCAGCCAGGGGGGACTAGCGGGTCTTGACGAGCAGTACTTC. Protein product: CASSQGGLAGLDEQYF.

V usage is TRBV28 and J usage is TRBJ1-1; D is undetermined. The CDR3 sequence is 13 residues long. V lost 3 bases and J 2 bases, leaving 7 bases between the germline ends. The germline V gene has CDR1 MDHEN and CDR2 SYDVKM. This CDR3 reads CASSLTHNTEAFF. CDR3 nucleotides: TGTGCCAGCAGTTTGACTCACAACACTGAAGCTTTCTTT.

The chain recombines TRBV5-4 with TRBJ2-2, with D maybe TRBD2 (6 bases). Germline assignment: CDR1 SGHNT and CDR2 YYREEE (reference sequence). This CDR3 spans 13 amino acids. Trimming removed 9 bases from V and 5 bases from J, with 14 bases in between. CDR3 loop: CATGGVFTGELFF. In DNA form, the CDR3 reads TGTGCCACCGGAGGGGTGTTTACCGGGGAGCTGTTTTTT.

This clone was seen a single time. This sequence joins TRBV5-4 and TRBJ1-4; 11 bases are a match to TRBD1. The CDR3 length is 14 residues. The ends lost 3 bases at V and 8 bases at J; junction bases unmatched: 3. The germline V gene has CDR1 SGHNT and CDR2 YYREEE (reference sequence). CDR3 nucleotide sequence: TGTGCCAGCAGCTGGGACAGGGGGGGCGAAAAACTGTTTTTT. Translated, it gives CASSWDRGGEKLFF. The entire variable domain, with the rest obtained from reference TRBV5-4 and TRBJ1-4, is as follows: ETGVTQSPTHLIKTRGQQVTLRCSSQSGHNTVSWYQQALGQGPQFIFQYYREEENGRGNFPPRFSGLQFPNYSSELNVNALELDDSALYLCASSWDRGGEKLFFGSGTQLSVL.

J is TRBJ1-2 and V is TRBV18; 7 nucleotides line up with TRBD1. This CDR3 contains 13 residues. The germline gives CDR1 KGHSH, CDR2 LQKENI. The V gene end was trimmed by 6 bases and the J gene end by 8 bases; junction bases not matched to a gene: 9. The CDR3 nucleotides are TGTGCCAGCTCTCTCGACAGGGTGTACGGCTACACCTTC. Translated, it gives CASSLDRVYGYTF. The whole variable domain, remainder taken from reference TRBV18 and TRBJ1-2, is NAGVMQNPRHLVRRRGQEARLRCSPMKGHSHVYWYRQLPEEGLKFMVYLQKENIIDESGMPKERFSAEFPKEGPSILRIQQVVRGDSAAYFCASSLDRVYGYTFGSGTRLTVV.

The rearrangement uses TRBV18 and TRBJ1-5, with D perhaps TRBD1 (5 bases). Trimming cost V 1 base and J 7 bases, with 17 bases left between them. The length of the CDR3 is 16 residues. Germline CDR1 and CDR2: KGHSH and LQKENI. CDR3 coding DNA: TGTGCCAGCTCACCACGGGGCTCCTACCAAGTACAGCCCCAGCATTTT. Translation gives CASSPRGSYQVQPQHF.

The gene calls are TRBV2 and TRBJ2-5; D is possibly TRBD2 (7 bases). The V and J ends lost 9 bases and 4 bases respectively, with 15 bases between them. The germline V gene encodes CDR1 SNHLY and CDR2 FYNNEI. The length of the CDR3 is 13 residues. CDR3 in amino acids: CASRRGQLETQYF. CDR3 DNA sequence: TGTGCCAGTCGGCGGGGGCAGTTAGAGACCCAGTACTTC.

This rearrangement joins TRBV5-4 to TRBJ1-2; no clear D gene. The V end was cut by 0 bases, the J end by 6 bases, with 9 bases between. Germline V gene sequence: CDR1 SGHNT, CDR2 YYREEE (reference sequence). This CDR3 is 13 amino acids long. The CDR3 sequence is CASSLAGYHGYTF. CDR3 sequence (DNA): TGTGCCAGCAGCTTGGCCGGGTACCATGGCTACACCTTC.

Only a few counts were recorded for this clone. This chain joins TRBV5-1 and TRBJ2-3; 9 nucleotides agree with TRBD2. The V gene end was trimmed by 3 bases and the J gene end by 0 bases; junction bases not matched to a gene: 8. The length of the CDR3 is 17 residues. CDR1 is SGHRS and CDR2 is YFSETQ in the germline V gene. The CDR3 is CASSSAGGPGSTDTQYF. The CDR3 DNA sequence: TGCGCCAGCAGCTCGGCGGGAGGGCCTGGGAGCACAGATACGCAGTATTTT.

The chain is built from TRBV3-1 (or the pseudogene TRBV3-2) and TRBJ2-1; D is uncertain. V was cut by 0 bases and J by 7 bases, with 13 bases left in between. The germline V gene has CDR1 LGHDT and CDR2 YNNKEL (reference sequence). This CDR3 spans 15 amino acids. The CDR3 loop reads CASSQEPLPSNEQFF. DNA of the CDR3: TGTGCCAGCAGCCAAGAACCCTTGCCCAGTAATGAGCAGTTCTTC.

The chain is built from TRBV28 and TRBJ2-5; perhaps TRBD2 as D (6 bases). The CDR3 has 12 amino acids. V lost 8 bases and J lost 5, with 12 bases in between. Germline V gene data show CDR1 as MDHEN and CDR2 as SYDVKM. The CDR3 nucleotides read TGTGCCAGCCAACTAGCCCGCGAGACCCAGTACTTC. Encoded protein: CASQLARETQYF.

V and J are TRBV7-2 and TRBJ1-5; 7 bases fit TRBD1. The J segment lost 2 bases and the V segment lost 1 base, leaving 5 bases of the junction unmatched. CDR3 length: 16 residues. CDR1 and CDR2 from the germline V gene are SGHTA and FQGNSA. DNA for the CDR3: TGTGCCAGCAGCTTAGTCCAGGGGGTTGGCAATCAGCCCCAGCATTTT. It codes for CASSLVQGVGNQPQHF.

The J gene is TRBJ2-2, the V gene TRBV4-1, with 9 bases matching TRBD1. Germline V lookup: CDR1 MGHRA, CDR2 YSYEKL. The CDR3 is made up of 16 amino acids. V lost 5 bases and J lost 5; bases outside the gene matches: 9. Written as DNA, the CDR3 is TGCGCCAGCAGCAGAACCGGGACAGGGTTGACCGGGGAGCTGTTTTTT. This translates into CASSRTGTGLTGELFF.

This clone was recorded once. The chain uses TRBV18 and TRBJ2-1; TRBD2 aligns across 13 bases. The CDR3 contains 15 residues. The junction had 1 base not matched to a gene; V was cut back by 4 bases and J by 4 bases. Germline V CDR1 and CDR2: KGHSH, LQKENI. The CDR3 here is CASSQLAGGYNEQFF. The CDR3 DNA follows: TGTGCCAGCTCACAACTAGCGGGAGGGTACAATGAGCAGTTCTTC.

This clone was seen only once. This rearrangement joins TRBV5-1 to TRBJ2-5, with a tentative D call TRBD1 (5 bases). The germline V gene encodes CDR1 SGHRS and CDR2 YFSETQ. There are 14 residues in the CDR3. The ends were cut back, 3 bases at V and 2 bases at J, with 11 bases in the middle. The CDR3 DNA follows: TGCGCCAGCAGCTCTGGGGCAGTACAAGAGACCCAGTACTTC. This encodes CASSSGAVQETQYF.

About this clone: The junction shows a germline mismatch at one end, possibly a read error. The chain couples TRBV2 to TRBJ2-1, with 7 bases lining up with TRBD2. This CDR3 spans 9 amino acids. From germline, CDR1 is SNHLY and CDR2 FYNNEI. CDR3: CASRGGLIF. The CDR3 DNA is TGTGCCAGCAGGGGGGGACTAATCTTC.

The rearrangement links TRBV18 to TRBJ1-4; D is perhaps TRBD1 (5 bases). V dropped 3 bases and J dropped 0 bases, with 11 bases sitting between them. This CDR3 is 16 amino acids long. The germline CDR1 and CDR2 sequences are KGHSH and LQKENI. The CDR3: CASSPQGLATNEKLFF. DNA of the CDR3: TGTGCCAGCTCACCCCAGGGACTTGCAACTAATGAAAAACTGTTTTTT.

The chain couples TRBV20-1 to TRBJ2-7, with D hard to call. Trimming left V 4 bases short and J 4 bases short, with 8 bases between. CDR1 is DFQATT, CDR2 SNEGSKA, per germline (reference sequence). CDR3 length: 11 residues. CDR3 protein: CSAILRYEQYF. The CDR3, as DNA: TGCAGTGCTATACTCCGGTACGAGCAGTACTTC.

This rearrangement joins TRBV5-6 to TRBJ1-1, with TRBD1 matching over 8 bases. V was pared by 3 bases and J by 5 bases, with 6 bases of the junction left unmatched. Germline values: CDR1 SGHDT, CDR2 YYEEEE. This CDR3 has 14 amino acids. CDR3 residues: CASSYRQGKTEAFF. The CDR3 DNA sequence: TGTGCCAGCAGCTACAGACAGGGGAAGACTGAAGCTTTCTTT. The full variable domain, completed using reference TRBV5-6 and TRBJ1-1, is DAGVTQSPTHLIKTRGQQVTLRCSPKSGHDTVSWYQQALGQGPQFIFQYYEEEERQRGNFPDRFSGHQFPNYSSELNVNALLLGDSALYLCASSYRQGKTEAFFGQGTRLTVV.

The CDR3 spells CASSDVPRFSFTYEQYF. As DNA, the CDR3 is TGTGCCAGCAGTGATGTTCCCAGATTTTCGTTTACCTACGAGCAGTACTTC. This chain connects TRBV2 to TRBJ2-7, with unresolved D. The V and J ends lost 3 bases and 2 bases respectively, with 20 bases between them. This CDR3 is built from 17 residues. Germline CDR1 is SNHLY and CDR2 is FYNNEI.

The rearrangement uses TRBV10-2 and TRBJ2-6; weak D call: TRBD1 (6 bases). The CDR3 sequence is 18 residues long. Germline V gives CDR1 WSHSY, CDR2 SAAADI. V lost 6 bases, J lost 4 bases, and 22 bases lay in between. The CDR3 DNA reads as TGCGCCAGCAGAGACCTCCAAGAAGGGGGACCCGGGGCCAACGTCCTGACTTTC. It specifies CASRDLQEGGPGANVLTF.